This T cell receptor beta chain appears in the sequencing data of a study of cytomegalovirus exposure and HLA in healthy donors. The germline V gene has CDR1 KGHSH and CDR2 LQKENI. This CDR3 is 14 amino acids long. V dropped 4 bases and J dropped 4; count of bases not matched to a gene: 4. The PCR employed 60 Vbeta primers together with 13 Jbeta primers. Method: immunoSEQ multiplex PCR; TCRdb's copy keeps in-frame clones and lacks some. The profile shows 210,000 or so clones, about 85% of them singletons. What was sequenced was PBMCs. The receptor was derived from a woman aged 45-65 years in good health and CMV-seropositive. The chain carries TRBV18 and TRBJ1-2; TRBD1 matches 9 bases. CDR3 nucleotide sequence: TGTGCCAGCTCACTGGGACAGGGCCCCTATGGCTACACCTTC. Protein product: CASSLGQGPYGYTF.